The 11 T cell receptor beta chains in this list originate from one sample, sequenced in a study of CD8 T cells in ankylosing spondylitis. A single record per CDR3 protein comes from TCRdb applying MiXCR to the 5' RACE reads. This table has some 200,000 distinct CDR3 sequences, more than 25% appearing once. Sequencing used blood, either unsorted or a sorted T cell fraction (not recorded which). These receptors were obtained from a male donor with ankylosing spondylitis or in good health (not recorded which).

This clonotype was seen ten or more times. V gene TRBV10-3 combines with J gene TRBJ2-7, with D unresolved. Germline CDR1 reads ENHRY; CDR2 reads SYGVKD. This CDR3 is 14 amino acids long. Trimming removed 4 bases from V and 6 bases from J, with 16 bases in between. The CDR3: CAISASEKGLEQYF. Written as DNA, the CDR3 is TGTGCCATCAGTGCCTCGGAGAAGGGTCTCGAGCAGTACTTC.

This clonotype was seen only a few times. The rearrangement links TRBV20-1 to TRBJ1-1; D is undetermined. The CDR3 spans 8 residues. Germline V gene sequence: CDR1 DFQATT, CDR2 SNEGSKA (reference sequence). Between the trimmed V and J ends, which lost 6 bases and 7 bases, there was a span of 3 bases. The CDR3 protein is CSAREAFF. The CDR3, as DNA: TGCAGTGCCCGTGAAGCTTTCTTT.

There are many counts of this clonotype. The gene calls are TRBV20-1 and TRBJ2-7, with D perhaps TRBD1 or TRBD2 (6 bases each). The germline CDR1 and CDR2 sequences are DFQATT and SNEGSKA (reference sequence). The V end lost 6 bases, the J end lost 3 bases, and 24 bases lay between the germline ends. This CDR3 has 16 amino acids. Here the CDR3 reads CSAKGGIGRANYEQYF. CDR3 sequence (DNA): TGCAGTGCCAAGGGGGGAATCGGCAGGGCCAACTACGAGCAGTACTTC.

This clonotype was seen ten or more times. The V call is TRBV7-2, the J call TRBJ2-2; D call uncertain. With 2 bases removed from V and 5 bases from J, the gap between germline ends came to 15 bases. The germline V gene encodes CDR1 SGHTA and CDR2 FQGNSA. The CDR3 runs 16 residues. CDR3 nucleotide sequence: TGTGCCAGCAGCTTATATCAATTATCTCAGACCGGGGAGCTGTTTTTT. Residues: CASSLYQLSQTGELFF.

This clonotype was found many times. DNA for the CDR3: TGCAGTGCTTCACAGGGCATGGGGGGTATCAATCAGCCCCAGCATTTT. It yields the protein CSASQGMGGINQPQHF. V and J are TRBV20-1 and TRBJ1-5; maybe TRBD1 (6 bases). Germline V gene lookup returns CDR1 DFQATT and CDR2 SNEGSKA (reference sequence). V lost 5 bases and J lost 3, with 20 bases in between. CDR3 length equals 16 residues.

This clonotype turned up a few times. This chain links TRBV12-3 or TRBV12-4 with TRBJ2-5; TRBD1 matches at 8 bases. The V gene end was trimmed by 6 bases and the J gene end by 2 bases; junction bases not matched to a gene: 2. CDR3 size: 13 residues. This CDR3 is CASRTGVQETQYF. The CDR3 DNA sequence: TGTGCCAGCAGGACAGGGGTTCAAGAGACCCAGTACTTC.

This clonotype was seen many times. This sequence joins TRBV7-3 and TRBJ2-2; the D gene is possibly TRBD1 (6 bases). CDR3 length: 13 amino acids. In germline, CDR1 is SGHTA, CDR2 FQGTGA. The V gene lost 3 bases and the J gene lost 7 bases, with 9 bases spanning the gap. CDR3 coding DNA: TGTGCCAGCAGCTTCGGACAGATCGGGGAGCTGTTTTTT. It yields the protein CASSFGQIGELFF.

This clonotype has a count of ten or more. CDR3 nucleotide sequence: TGTGCCAGCACTGGACAGGGGAGTTCGGACGAGCAGTACTTC. It specifies CASTGQGSSDEQYF. V and J are TRBV6-1 and TRBJ2-7; 9 bases align to TRBD1. V lost 7 bases, J lost 5 bases, and 9 bases stayed unmatched. The CDR3 extends over 14 amino acids. Germline V gives CDR1 MNHNS, CDR2 SASEGT.

As DNA, the CDR3 is TGCAGTGCTAGAGATCCGGGCGGGACTAGAGACAATGAGCAGTTCTTC. It specifies CSARDPGGTRDNEQFF. V gene TRBV20-1 combines with J gene TRBJ2-1; 8 nucleotides agree with TRBD2. Looked up from germline, CDR1 is DFQATT and CDR2 is SNEGSKA (reference sequence). The CDR3 loop spans 16 amino acids. V lost 0 bases to trimming and J lost 5 bases; unmatched junction nucleotides: 9.

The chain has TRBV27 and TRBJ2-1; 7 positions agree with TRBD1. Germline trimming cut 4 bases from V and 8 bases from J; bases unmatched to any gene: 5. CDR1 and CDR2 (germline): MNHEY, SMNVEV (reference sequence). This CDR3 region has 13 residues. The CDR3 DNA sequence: TGTGCCAGCAGTTCCGGGACAGTGCATGAGCAGTTCTTC. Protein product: CASSSGTVHEQFF.

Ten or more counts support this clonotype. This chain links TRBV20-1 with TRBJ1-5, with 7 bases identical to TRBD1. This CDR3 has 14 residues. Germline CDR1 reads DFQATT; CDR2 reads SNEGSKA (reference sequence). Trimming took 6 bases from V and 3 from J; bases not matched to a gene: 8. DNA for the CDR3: TGCAGTGCCGCCCGACAGGGCCTCAATCAGCCCCAGCATTTT. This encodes CSAARQGLNQPQHF.